The next 22 T cell receptor beta chains were all read from a single sample in a study of blood T cell repertoires in COVID-19. Generated by immunoSEQ multiplex PCR, the TCRdb table keeps only in-frame clones and is missing some. This sample has over 200,000 clones, with 88% found just once. Sequenced input: peripheral blood. These receptors came from a woman aged 55-70 years with acute or convalescent COVID-19.

This rearrangement joins TRBV20-1 to TRBJ2-7; D might be TRBD1 (7 bases). Trimming took off 8 bases at V and 2 bases at J, with 10 bases between the two ends. The CDR3 spans 11 residues. CDR1 DFQATT and CDR2 SNEGSKA come from the germline V gene (reference sequence). CDR3 sequence: CSSRGAYEQYF. The CDR3 DNA reads TGCAGTAGCAGGGGGGCCTACGAGCAGTACTTC.

The chain recombines TRBV7-6 with TRBJ2-3; TRBD2 might be the D (5 bases). Germline-derived CDR1 and CDR2 are SGHVS and FNYEAQ. This CDR3 comprises 16 residues. Trimming took off 1 base at V and 1 base at J, with 12 bases between the two ends. DNA of the CDR3: TGTGCCAGCAGCTTAGGAACTAGGGCTGGCACAGATACGCAGTATTTT. Translated: CASSLGTRAGTDTQYF. Complete variable domain (other parts from reference TRBV7-6 and TRBJ2-3): GAGVSQSPRYKVTKRGQDVALRCDPISGHVSLYWYRQALGQGPEFLTYFNYEAQQDKSGLPNDRFSAERPEGSISTLTIQRTEQRDSAMYRCASSLGTRAGTDTQYFGPGTRLTVL.

This chain connects TRBV3-1 (or the pseudogene TRBV3-2) to TRBJ1-6, with 9 positions matching TRBD1. V was clipped by 4 bases and J by 10 bases; unmatched bases: 11. Germline CDR1 is LGHDT and CDR2 is YNNKEL (reference sequence). This CDR3 contains 16 residues. Here the CDR3 DNA reads TGTGCCAGCAGCCGCTCAACCGGGACAGGGAGGTCACCCCTCCACTTT. This codes for CASSRSTGTGRSPLHF.

This sequence joins TRBV6-5 and TRBJ1-6; 7 bases fit TRBD1. This CDR3 region has 15 residues. In germline, CDR1 is MNHEY, CDR2 SVGAGI. The V gene end was trimmed by 2 bases and the J gene end by 10 bases; junction bases not matched to a gene: 8. The DNA of the CDR3 is TGTGCCAGCAGTTACGCCACGAGACAGGGCTCACCCCTCCACTTT. As protein: CASSYATRQGSPLHF.

V gene TRBV5-4 combines with J gene TRBJ1-6; 7 bases align to TRBD1. The germline gives CDR1 SGHNT, CDR2 YYREEE (reference sequence). V dropped 0 bases and J dropped 7; count of bases not matched to a gene: 7. This CDR3 is built from 16 residues. The CDR3 region has the DNA TGTGCCAGCAGCTTGGCTACAGGGGTCGGGAATTCACCCCTCCACTTT. Its translation: CASSLATGVGNSPLHF. The variable domain in full, with the rest retrieved from reference TRBV5-4 and TRBJ1-6, is ETGVTQSPTHLIKTRGQQVTLRCSSQSGHNTVSWYQQALGQGPQFIFQYYREEENGRGNFPPRFSGLQFPNYSSELNVNALELDDSALYLCASSLATGVGNSPLHFGNGTRLTVT.

J is TRBJ2-3 and V is TRBV19, with D tentatively TRBD1 (7 bases). The CDR3 has 14 amino acids. CDR1 and CDR2 from the germline V gene are LNHDA and SQIVND (reference sequence). V was cut by 7 bases and J by 2 bases, with 13 bases left in between. CDR3 bases: TGTGCCAGTACCGCGGGACAGACCACAGATACGCAGTATTTT. This encodes CASTAGQTTDTQYF.

The chain is built from TRBV10-3 and TRBJ1-2; 8 bases are a match to TRBD1. This CDR3 spans 14 amino acids. J was trimmed by 4 bases and V by 9 bases; bases with no gene match: 10. Per the germline V gene, CDR1 is ENHRY and CDR2 is SYGVKD. The CDR3 bases are TGTGCCATTTCCACAGGGGGGGCTTCCTATGGCTACACCTTC. It encodes CAISTGGASYGYTF.

This clone was detected only once. The rearrangement joins TRBV13 to TRBJ2-3; 12 bases line up with TRBD2. V lost 5 bases and J lost 5; bases outside the gene matches: 2. Germline V gene sequence: CDR1 PRHDT, CDR2 FYEKMQ (reference sequence). This CDR3 is 14 amino acids long. In nucleotides, the CDR3 is TGTGCCAGCAGCCCTAGCGGGGGGGGAGATACGCAGTATTTT. This gives the protein CASSPSGGGDTQYF. The entire variable domain, with the rest obtained from reference TRBV13 and TRBJ2-3, is as follows: AAGVIQSPRHLIKEKRETATLKCYPIPRHDTVYWYQQGPGQDPQFLISFYEKMQSDKGSIPDRFSAQQFSDYHSELNMSSLELGDSALYFCASSPSGGGDTQYFGPGTRLTVL.

The rearrangement links TRBV18 to TRBJ2-7; TRBD2 agrees at 8 bases. CDR3 length: 15 amino acids. Germline lookup yields CDR1 KGHSH and CDR2 LQKENI. With V trimmed by 2 bases and J by 4 bases, 7 bases remained unmatched. CDR3: CASSPNSGTIYEQYF. CDR3 DNA sequence: TGTGCCAGCTCACCAAATAGCGGGACCATTTACGAGCAGTACTTC.

The chain combines TRBV11-3 with TRBJ2-1; no definite D call. Trimming removed 1 base at V and 8 bases at J, with 9 bases between. The CDR3 contains 13 residues. CDR1 is SGHNT and CDR2 is YENEEA in the germline V gene. The CDR3 loop is CASSLGSGHEQFF. The CDR3 DNA reads as TGTGCCAGCAGCTTAGGTTCGGGTCATGAGCAGTTCTTC.

The chain joins TRBV4-1 to TRBJ2-3, with 10 bases matching TRBD1. With 0 bases clipped from V and 6 bases from J, the junction kept 21 bases outside the gene matches. Germline V gene data show CDR1 as MGHRA and CDR2 as YSYEKL. The length of the CDR3 is 21 residues. DNA of the CDR3: TGCGCCAGCAGCCAAGATGGACAGGGGGTAACAGGGTTGAGGGGGCCGGATACGCAGTATTTT. Protein product: CASSQDGQGVTGLRGPDTQYF.

The chain recombines TRBV5-5 with TRBJ1-6, with D hard to call. V was pared by 5 bases and J by 0 bases, with 6 bases between. CDR1 SGHKS and CDR2 YYEKEE come from the germline V gene (reference sequence). The CDR3 totals 14 residues. The CDR3 DNA is TGTGCCAGCAGATTTAGCTCCTATAATTCACCCCTCCACTTT. Protein product: CASRFSSYNSPLHF. The complete variable domain, with remaining parts taken from reference TRBV5-5 and TRBJ1-6, reads DAGVTQSPTHLIKTRGQQVTLRCSPISGHKSVSWYQQVLGQGPQFIFQYYEKEERGRGNFPDRFSARQFPNYSSELNVNALLLGDSALYLCASRFSSYNSPLHFGNGTRLTVT.

The CDR3 DNA sequence: TGTGCCAGCAGCCAAGGATGGGGCCGGGGGGAGCAGTTCTTC. This translates into CASSQGWGRGEQFF. The V and J genes are TRBV5-5 and TRBJ2-1; TRBD2 is a possible D gene (6 bases). The CDR3 has 14 amino acids. The V end lost 4 bases, the J end lost 10 bases, and 18 bases lay between the germline ends. In germline, CDR1 is SGHKS, CDR2 YYEKEE (reference sequence).

This clone was seen once. CDR3 amino acids: CASSLSTSWVYEQYF. In DNA, the CDR3 is TGTGCCAGCAGCTTATCGACTAGCTGGGTCTACGAGCAGTACTTC. The chain carries TRBV7-8 and TRBJ2-7; 7 nucleotides match TRBD2. Trimming removed 2 bases from V and 3 bases from J; junction bases left unmatched: 7. This CDR3 is 15 amino acids long. Germline V lookup: CDR1 SGHVS, CDR2 FQNEAQ.

The chain combines TRBV29-1 with TRBJ1-2; maybe TRBD1 (6 bases). Germline V gene lookup returns CDR1 SQVTM and CDR2 ANQGSEA. With 6 bases removed from V and 8 bases from J, the gap between germline ends came to 22 bases. The CDR3 contains 14 residues. The CDR3 protein is CSVEEQGIMGGYTF. The CDR3 region has the DNA TGCAGCGTGGAGGAACAGGGAATTATGGGGGGCTACACCTTC.

The chain uses TRBV9 and TRBJ2-7; the D gene is possibly TRBD2 (6 bases). The CDR3 totals 13 residues. V was pared by 0 bases and J by 6 bases, with 10 bases between. Looked up from germline, CDR1 is SGDLS and CDR2 is YYNGEE. DNA for the CDR3: TGTGCCAGCAGCGTAGGTCGGGAGTCCGAGCAGTACTTC. It yields the protein CASSVGRESEQYF.

The V call is TRBV19, the J call TRBJ1-1; D is ambiguous. The CDR3 runs to 12 residues. The ends were cut back, 3 bases at V and 5 bases at J, with 7 bases in the middle. Per germline, CDR1 LNHDA and CDR2 SQIVND (reference sequence). CDR3 sequence (DNA): TGTGCCAGTAGTATTGGCTTTACTGAAGCTTTCTTT. Encoded protein: CASSIGFTEAFF.

This rearrangement joins TRBV7-9 to TRBJ1-1, with 8 bases that match TRBD1. This CDR3 is 14 amino acids long. Unmatched junction bases numbered 3, after V lost 2 bases and J lost 4 bases. Germline lookup yields CDR1 SEHNR and CDR2 FQNEAQ (reference sequence). Here the CDR3 DNA reads TGTGCCAGCAGCTTATGGACAGGGACCACTGAAGCTTTCTTT. It encodes CASSLWTGTTEAFF.

The genes are TRBV25-1 and TRBJ2-1; 10 bases line up with TRBD2. The CDR3 covers 14 residues. V shed 5 bases and J 9 bases; nucleotides not matched to a gene: 7. Per the germline V gene, CDR1 is MGHDK and CDR2 is SYGVNS. CDR3 in DNA: TGTGCCAGCAGTCGAGAGCGGGGGGGAGGTGAGCAGTTCTTC. Its protein is CASSRERGGGEQFF.

This chain uses TRBV29-1 with TRBJ2-1; D gene uncertain. The CDR3 totals 12 residues. Trimming removed 4 bases at V and 7 bases at J, with 11 bases between. Germline lookup yields CDR1 SQVTM and CDR2 ANQGSEA. The CDR3 DNA reads as TGCAGCGTTGTGCCCCAGGCGAATGAGCAGTTCTTC. This translates into CSVVPQANEQFF.

V gene TRBV7-6 combines with J gene TRBJ2-7, with 9 nucleotides matching TRBD1. The CDR3 runs to 15 residues. The germline V gene encodes CDR1 SGHVS and CDR2 FNYEAQ. V shed 1 base, J shed 1 base, and the junction held 2 bases outside the gene matches. CDR3: CASSLGQGGSYEQYF. The CDR3 nucleotides read TGTGCCAGCAGCTTAGGACAGGGGGGTTCCTACGAGCAGTACTTC.

The rearrangement links TRBV12-3 or TRBV12-4 to TRBJ1-2; D gene uncertain. Trimming took off 2 bases at V and 4 bases at J, with 2 bases between the two ends. The CDR3 is 11 amino acids. CDR3 loop: CASSLLYGYTF. In nucleotides, the CDR3 is TGTGCCAGCAGTTTACTCTATGGCTACACCTTC.